These 23 T cell receptor beta chains were all obtained from the same sample, sequenced in a study of cytomegalovirus exposure and HLA in healthy donors. The PCR made use of 60 Vbeta and 13 Jbeta primers. The data were produced by immunoSEQ multiplex PCR, yet TCRdb's version contains in-frame clones alone and is incomplete. In the table there are some 140,000 clones, roughly 77% of which are singletons. Sample: PBMCs. These receptors came from a young man in good health and CMV-seropositive.

The chain has TRBV6-1 and TRBJ1-2; TRBD1 aligns across 7 bases. The CDR3 consists of 13 residues. The junction had 6 bases not matched to a gene; V was cut back by 3 bases and J by 8 bases. In germline, CDR1 is MNHNS, CDR2 SASEGT. CDR3 amino acids: CASSETGTEGYTF. The CDR3, as DNA: TGTGCCAGCAGTGAGACAGGGACGGAGGGCTACACCTTC.

The chain uses TRBV11-2 and TRBJ2-3; 12 bases fit TRBD2. CDR1 is SGHAT and CDR2 is FQNNGV in the germline V gene. CDR3 length: 16 amino acids. Germline trimming cut 1 base from V and 6 bases from J; bases unmatched to any gene: 5. The CDR3 DNA follows: TGTGCCAGCAGCTTAGCTAGCGGGGGGGCCGGGGATACGCAGTATTTT. It is translated as CASSLASGGAGDTQYF.

This sequence joins TRBV27 and TRBJ2-1, with 11 bases identical to TRBD2. V gave up 5 bases and J gave up 6 bases; unmatched junction bases: 6. This CDR3 comprises 15 residues. Germline CDR1 and CDR2: MNHEY and SMNVEV (reference sequence). This CDR3 reads CASSLSGGVGNEQFF. CDR3 DNA sequence: TGTGCCAGCAGTCTTAGCGGGGGGGTGGGCAATGAGCAGTTCTTC.

This chain uses TRBV15 with TRBJ1-2; TRBD1 might be the D (5 bases). The CDR3 is 13 amino acids. The V gene lost 5 bases and the J gene lost 8 bases, with 15 bases spanning the gap. Germline V gives CDR1 LNHNV, CDR2 YYDKDF (reference sequence). This chain's CDR3 is CATSVSRVGGYTF. In DNA form, the CDR3 reads TGTGCCACCAGCGTATCCAGGGTCGGGGGCTACACCTTC.

There are a few counts of this clone. V usage is TRBV6-5 and J usage is TRBJ1-3; D gene unclear. CDR3 length: 16 amino acids. CDR1 MNHEY and CDR2 SVGAGI come from the germline V gene. V lost 2 bases, J lost 0 bases, and 11 bases lay in between. DNA of the CDR3: TGTGCCAGCAGTTACGCCGGGAACCCCTCTGGAAACACCATATATTTT. The encoded protein is CASSYAGNPSGNTIYF.

The gene calls are TRBV5-1 and TRBJ2-7, with 8 bases fitting TRBD2. After removal of 6 bases from V and 5 bases from J, the junction contained 4 bases not matched to a gene. This CDR3 has 12 amino acids. Germline-derived CDR1 and CDR2 are SGHRS and YFSETQ. The CDR3 here is CASKAGAHEQYF. CDR3 in DNA: TGCGCCAGCAAAGCGGGGGCCCACGAGCAGTACTTC.

This rearrangement joins TRBV19 to TRBJ1-4; 10 bases agree with TRBD1. Germline CDR1 LNHDA, CDR2 SQIVND (reference sequence). CDR3 size: 14 residues. The V and J ends lost 5 bases and 7 bases, in that order; junction bases with no gene match: 4. The CDR3 sequence is CASSPGTGAEKLFF. In nucleotides, the CDR3 is TGTGCCAGTAGTCCTGGGACAGGGGCTGAAAAACTGTTTTTT.

The V gene is TRBV28, the J gene TRBJ2-7; no clear D gene. Germline V gene data show CDR1 as MDHEN and CDR2 as SYDVKM. With 3 bases removed from V and 13 bases from J, the gap between germline ends came to 16 bases. The CDR3 covers 12 residues. CDR3: CASSFQLRRFYF. Here the CDR3 DNA reads TGTGCCAGCAGTTTTCAACTGCGCAGGTTTTACTTC.

This clone has just a few counts. The chain combines TRBV6-1 with TRBJ1-2, with D tentatively TRBD1 (6 bases). Germline CDR1 reads MNHNS; CDR2 reads SASEGT. The CDR3 has 15 residues. V lost 6 bases and J lost 8, with 22 bases in between. This CDR3 is CASSVTWTVWSGYTF. The CDR3 nucleotides are TGTGCCAGCAGCGTTACCTGGACAGTTTGGTCGGGCTACACCTTC.

The chain uses TRBV30 and TRBJ2-5; D is possibly TRBD1 (6 bases). TRBJ2-7 matches the DNA end more closely, so the J call is doubtful. Germline-derived CDR1 and CDR2 are GTSNPN and SVGIG (reference sequence). CDR3 length: 12 amino acids. The CDR3 bases are TGTGCCTGGAAGGACAGCTCTAACGAGCAGTACTTC. Its protein is CAWKDSSNEQYF.

The chain is built from TRBV7-3 and TRBJ2-3, with 9 bases identical to TRBD2. The CDR3 runs 15 residues. After removal of 3 bases from V and 4 bases from J, the junction contained 5 bases not matched to a gene. Germline CDR1 and CDR2: SGHTA and FQGTGA. The chain's CDR3 is CASSFAGGDPDTQYF. CDR3 bases: TGTGCCAGCAGCTTTGCGGGGGGGGATCCAGATACGCAGTATTTT.

This chain joins TRBV6-1 and TRBJ2-1; unclear D gene. The V end was cut by 7 bases, the J end by 5 bases, with 15 bases between. This CDR3 region has 14 residues. CDR1 is MNHNS, CDR2 SASEGT, per germline. This chain's CDR3 is CASTYFELNNEQFF. CDR3 coding DNA: TGTGCCAGCACCTATTTTGAGTTAAACAATGAGCAGTTCTTC.

The CDR3 DNA sequence: TGTGCCAGCAGTCCCGGACTAGATTTGGATACGCAGTATTTT. The encoded protein is CASSPGLDLDTQYF. The chain joins TRBV6-5 to TRBJ2-3; 7 bases map to TRBD2. The CDR3 covers 14 residues. Germline CDR1 and CDR2: MNHEY and SVGAGI. The junction had 8 bases not matched to a gene; V was cut back by 5 bases and J by 6 bases.

This clone appeared a few times. The chain is built from TRBV27 and TRBJ1-2; no clear D gene. The CDR3 is made up of 13 amino acids. Per germline, CDR1 MNHEY and CDR2 SMNVEV (reference sequence). Between the trimmed V and J ends, which lost 5 bases and 4 bases, there was a span of 11 bases. CDR3 nucleotide sequence: TGTGCCAGCAGTCGCCAGGACTCCTATGGCTACACCTTC. Its translation is CASSRQDSYGYTF.

CDR3 protein: CASSLDFLADSYNEQFF. The DNA for the CDR3 is TGCGCCAGCAGCTTGGATTTCCTAGCGGACTCCTACAATGAGCAGTTCTTC. The V call is TRBV5-1, the J call TRBJ2-1; 7 bases match TRBD2. Germline CDR1 SGHRS, CDR2 YFSETQ. The junction had 6 bases not matched to a gene; V was cut back by 0 bases and J by 0 bases. CDR3 size: 17 residues.

The genes are TRBV29-1 and TRBJ1-5; 10 bases match TRBD1. Germline V gives CDR1 SQVTM, CDR2 ANQGSEA. This CDR3 region has 14 residues. J lost 4 bases, V lost 6 bases, and 6 bases had no gene match. The CDR3 sequence is CSVVPGQGNQPQHF. The CDR3 DNA sequence: TGCAGCGTCGTACCGGGACAGGGGAATCAGCCCCAGCATTTT.

This clone is medium-sized by share. The CDR3 sequence is CASSVSGRTGELFF. In DNA, the CDR3 is TGTGCCAGCAGTGTTAGCGGGAGAACCGGGGAGCTGTTTTTT. V and J are TRBV6-1 and TRBJ2-2; 9 bases match TRBD2. J lost 5 bases, V lost 4 bases, and 2 bases had no gene match. The CDR3 extends over 14 amino acids. Germline-derived CDR1 and CDR2 are MNHNS and SASEGT.

The chain is built from TRBV6-5 and TRBJ2-5; tentatively, D is TRBD2 (6 bases). The assigned J gene may be wrong: the sequence end matches TRBJ2-7 better. CDR1 and CDR2 (germline): MNHEY, SVGAGI. The CDR3 spans 14 residues. The DNA for the CDR3 is TGTGCCAGCAGTTACGCGCGGGGAAACTACGAGCAGTACTTC. Its translation is CASSYARGNYEQYF.

V is TRBV10-1 and J is TRBJ2-5; no clear D gene. The germline gives CDR1 WNHNN, CDR2 SYGVQD (reference sequence). V shed 4 bases and J shed 4 bases, with 10 bases lying between them. The CDR3 has 13 residues. The CDR3 reads CASSGLVGETQYF. The CDR3 DNA follows: TGCGCCAGCAGTGGTCTAGTGGGAGAGACCCAGTACTTC.

V is TRBV5-1 and J is TRBJ2-3; maybe TRBD2 (5 bases). The V gene's germline CDR1 is SGHRS and CDR2 YFSETQ. V dropped 6 bases and J dropped 2 bases, with 13 bases sitting between them. The CDR3 is 14 residues long. The CDR3 DNA reads as TGCGCCAGCACGGTTCAAGCGGACACAGATACGCAGTATTTT. It is translated as CASTVQADTDTQYF.

The chain carries TRBV15 and TRBJ1-5, with a possible D match to TRBD1 (6 bases). The CDR3 length is 14 residues. The germline V and J ends were trimmed by 5 bases and 7 bases, with 15 bases remaining between them. Germline V lookup: CDR1 LNHNV, CDR2 YYDKDF (reference sequence). The CDR3 here is CATSGERGGQPQHF. CDR3 sequence (DNA): TGTGCCACCAGCGGCGAAAGGGGGGGGCAGCCCCAGCATTTT.

The chain recombines TRBV7-3 with TRBJ2-2; 9 nucleotides align to TRBD1. V lost 5 bases to trimming and J lost 6 bases; unmatched junction nucleotides: 4. The CDR3 runs to 14 residues. Germline V gene data show CDR1 as SGHTA and CDR2 as FQGTGA. The CDR3 sequence: CASSQGTGSGELFF. The CDR3 region has the DNA TGTGCCAGCAGCCAAGGGACAGGGTCCGGGGAGCTGTTTTTT.

For this clone: The sample contains more than one DNA sequence encoding this CDR3. The chain links TRBV19 to TRBJ1-2, with 8 bases fitting TRBD1. The CDR3 covers 16 residues. The ends lost 6 bases at V and 4 bases at J; junction bases unmatched: 13. Germline V gene lookup returns CDR1 LNHDA and CDR2 SQIVND (reference sequence). This chain's CDR3 is CASSISPQGAIYGYTF. As DNA, the CDR3 is TGTGCCAGTAGCATTAGTCCCCAGGGGGCAATCTATGGCTACACCTTC. The whole variable domain, remainder taken from reference TRBV19 and TRBJ1-2, is DGGITQSPKYLFRKEGQNVTLSCEQNLNHDAMYWYRQDPGQGLRLIYYSQIVNDFQKGDIAEGYSVSREKKESFPLTVTSAQKNPTAFYLCASSISPQGAIYGYTFGSGTRLTVV.